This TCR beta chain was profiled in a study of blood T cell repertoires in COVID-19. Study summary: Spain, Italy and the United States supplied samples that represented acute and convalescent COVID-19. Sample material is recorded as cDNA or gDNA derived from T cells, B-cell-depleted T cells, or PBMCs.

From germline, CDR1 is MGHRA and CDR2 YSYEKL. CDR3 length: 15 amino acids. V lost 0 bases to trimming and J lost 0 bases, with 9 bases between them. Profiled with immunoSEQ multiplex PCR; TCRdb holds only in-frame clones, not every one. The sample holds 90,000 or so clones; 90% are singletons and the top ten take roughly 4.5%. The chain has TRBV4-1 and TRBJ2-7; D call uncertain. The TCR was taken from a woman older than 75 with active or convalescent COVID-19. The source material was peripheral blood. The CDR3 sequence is CASSQDLTGSYEQYF. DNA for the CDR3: TGCGCCAGCAGCCAAGATCTCACGGGCTCCTACGAGCAGTACTTC.